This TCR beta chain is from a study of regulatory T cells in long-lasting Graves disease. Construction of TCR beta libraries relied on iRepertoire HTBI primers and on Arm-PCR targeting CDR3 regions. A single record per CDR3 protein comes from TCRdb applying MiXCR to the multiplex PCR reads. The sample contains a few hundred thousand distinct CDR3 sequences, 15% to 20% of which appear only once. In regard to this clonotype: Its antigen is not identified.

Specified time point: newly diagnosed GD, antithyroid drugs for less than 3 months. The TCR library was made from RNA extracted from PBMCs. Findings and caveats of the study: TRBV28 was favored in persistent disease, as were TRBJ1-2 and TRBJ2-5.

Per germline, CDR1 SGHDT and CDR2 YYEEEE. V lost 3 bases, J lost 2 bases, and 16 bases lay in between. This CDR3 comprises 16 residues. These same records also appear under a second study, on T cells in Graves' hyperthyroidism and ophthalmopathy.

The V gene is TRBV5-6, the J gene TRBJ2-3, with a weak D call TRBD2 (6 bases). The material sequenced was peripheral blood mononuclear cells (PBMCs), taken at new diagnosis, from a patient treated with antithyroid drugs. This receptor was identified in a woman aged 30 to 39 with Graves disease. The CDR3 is CASSSSLATNTDTQYF. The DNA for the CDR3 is TGTGCCAGCAGCTCATCTCTAGCGACAAACACAGATACGCAGTATTTT.